This entry is about one TCR beta chain. What it binds is not known. CDR1 is SQVTM, CDR2 ANQGSEA, per germline. V gave up 2 bases and J gave up 6 bases, with 16 bases separating them. This CDR3 has 14 residues. These data come from a study of OX40 agonist ivuxolimab in advanced cancers. Turning to the study itself: Ivuxolimab is a fully human IgG2 antibody that activates OX40 (CD134).

Assay: immunoSEQ multiplex PCR; the TCRdb copy retains only in-frame clones and omits some. The table has roughly 19,000 clones, about 83% seen once; the top ten hold over 10%. Study-wide results and limits: Doses of 0.1 to 3.0 mg/kg were accompanied by clonal expansion of CD4+ and CD8+ blood T cells by week 6.

V and J are TRBV29-1 and TRBJ1-1; D call uncertain. This sample comprised CD4+ or CD8+ T cells sorted from blood, obtained in a trial of the OX40 agonist ivuxolimab. This TCR was recovered from an adult with an advanced solid tumor such as melanoma, head and neck, liver or kidney cancer. CDR3 sequence (DNA): TGCAGCGTTGAATTTTTTGGACTAGTCTCTGAAGCTTTCTTT. It encodes CSVEFFGLVSEAFF.